One sample yielded the 10 T cell receptor beta chains listed below, sequenced in a study of cytomegalovirus exposure and HLA in healthy donors. Profiled with immunoSEQ multiplex PCR; TCRdb holds only in-frame clones, not every one. The table has more than 110,000 clones, about 90% seen once. The material sequenced was PBMCs. The receptors shown here come from a woman younger than 30 in good health and CMV-seropositive.

The count of this clone is one. The rearrangement uses TRBV5-1 and TRBJ2-3; a weak D match, TRBD1 (5 bases). Germline V gene lookup returns CDR1 SGHRS and CDR2 YFSETQ. Trimming took 0 bases from V and 2 from J, leaving 13 bases between them. This CDR3 is built from 16 residues. The DNA for the CDR3 is TGCGCCAGCAGCTTGGCGGCAGGGCCCAACACAGATACGCAGTATTTT. Translated: CASSLAAGPNTDTQYF.

This clone showed up just once. The V call is TRBV7-3, the J call TRBJ2-2; tentatively, D is TRBD2 (6 bases). The CDR3 is 13 residues long. CDR1 and CDR2 (germline): SGHTA, FQGTGA. The ends were cut back, 5 bases at V and 6 bases at J, with 10 bases in the middle. The chain's CDR3 is CASSRPGAGELFF. In DNA, the CDR3 is TGTGCCAGCAGCCGTCCGGGGGCCGGGGAGCTGTTTTTT.

J is TRBJ2-7 and V is TRBV6-5, with D possibly matching TRBD2 (5 bases). V dropped 0 bases and J dropped 2 bases, with 11 bases sitting between them. CDR1 MNHEY and CDR2 SVGAGI come from the germline V gene. The CDR3 length is 15 residues. As DNA, the CDR3 is TGTGCCAGCAGTTACTCAGGAGGCAGAACCTACGAGCAGTACTTC. Its protein product is CASSYSGGRTYEQYF.

This chain uses TRBV19 with TRBJ2-7; D might be TRBD1 (6 bases). There are 15 residues in the CDR3. CDR1 and CDR2 (germline): LNHDA, SQIVND (reference sequence). V was shortened by 3 bases and J by 3 bases, with 15 bases between the two germline ends. The CDR3 protein is CASSMWAGDVYEQYF. Written as DNA, the CDR3 is TGTGCCAGTAGTATGTGGGCAGGGGATGTCTACGAGCAGTACTTC.

This clone showed up just once. The chain is built from TRBV27 and TRBJ2-5; 10 bases align to TRBD2. The CDR3 is 15 amino acids. Germline trimming cut 1 base from V and 5 bases from J; bases unmatched to any gene: 4. Germline V CDR1 and CDR2: MNHEY, SMNVEV (reference sequence). CDR3 amino acids: CASSLWSGRAETQYF. CDR3 bases: TGTGCCAGCAGTTTATGGAGCGGGAGGGCGGAGACCCAGTACTTC.

This chain links TRBV9 with TRBJ2-5; 14 nucleotides align to TRBD2. Germline V gene sequence: CDR1 SGDLS, CDR2 YYNGEE. The CDR3 is 17 amino acids. The V and J ends lost 3 bases and 5 bases, in that order; junction bases with no gene match: 9. The DNA of the CDR3 is TGTGCCAGCAGCGGAGGGACTAGCGGGGGAAGGGGGGAGACCCAGTACTTC. This gives the protein CASSGGTSGGRGETQYF.

This clone came up once. The chain is built from TRBV5-1 and TRBJ2-1; 9 bases match TRBD1. The CDR3 is made up of 15 amino acids. Trimming removed 0 bases from V and 7 bases from J; junction bases left unmatched: 5. Germline-derived CDR1 and CDR2 are SGHRS and YFSETQ. The CDR3 nucleotides are TGCGCCAGCAGCTTGGAGGGACAGGGTAGGAATGAGCAGTTCTTC. This gives the protein CASSLEGQGRNEQFF.

The V gene is TRBV7-3, the J gene TRBJ1-1; 9 bases align to TRBD1. V lost 2 bases to trimming and J lost 4 bases; unmatched junction nucleotides: 8. CDR3 length: 16 amino acids. Germline V lookup: CDR1 SGHTA, CDR2 FQGTGA. In nucleotides, the CDR3 is TGTGCCAGCAGCTTAGACCCGGGGACAGGGCTCACTGAAGCTTTCTTT. It codes for CASSLDPGTGLTEAFF.

The genes are TRBV28 and TRBJ1-3; unclear D gene. This CDR3 has 15 residues. Trimming cost V 7 bases and J 0 bases, with 13 bases left between them. CDR1 MDHEN and CDR2 SYDVKM come from the germline V gene. DNA for the CDR3: TGTGCCAGCACCGTCCAACCTAACTCTGGAAACACCATATATTTT. Translated, it gives CASTVQPNSGNTIYF.

The chain recombines TRBV5-1 with TRBJ2-1, with D maybe TRBD1 (6 bases). V lost 1 base and J 3 bases, leaving 14 bases between the germline ends. The CDR3 is 16 amino acids. Germline CDR1 reads SGHRS; CDR2 reads YFSETQ. As DNA, the CDR3 is TGCGCCAGCAGCTTGCGGCAGGGGTCAGGCTACAATGAGCAGTTCTTC. Its protein product is CASSLRQGSGYNEQFF.